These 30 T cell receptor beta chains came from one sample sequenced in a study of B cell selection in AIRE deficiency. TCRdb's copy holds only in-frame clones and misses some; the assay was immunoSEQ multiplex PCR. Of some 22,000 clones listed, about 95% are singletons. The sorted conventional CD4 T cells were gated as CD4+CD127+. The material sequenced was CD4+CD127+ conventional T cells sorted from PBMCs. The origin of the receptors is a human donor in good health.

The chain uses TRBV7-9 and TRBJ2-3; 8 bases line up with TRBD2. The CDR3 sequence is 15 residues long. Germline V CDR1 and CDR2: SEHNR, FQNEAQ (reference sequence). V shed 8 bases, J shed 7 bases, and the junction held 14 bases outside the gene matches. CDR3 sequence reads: CASGPGLVVLNTQYF. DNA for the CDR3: TGTGCCAGCGGGCCGGGACTAGTCGTTCTGAATACGCAGTATTTT.

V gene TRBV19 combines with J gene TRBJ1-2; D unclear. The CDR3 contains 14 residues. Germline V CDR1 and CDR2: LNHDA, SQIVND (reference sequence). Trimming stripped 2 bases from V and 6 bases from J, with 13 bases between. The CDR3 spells CASSILGLQHGYTF. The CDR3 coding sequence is TGTGCCAGTAGTATACTGGGCCTTCAGCATGGCTACACCTTC. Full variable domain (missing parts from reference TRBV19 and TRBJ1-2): DGGITQSPKYLFRKEGQNVTLSCEQNLNHDAMYWYRQDPGQGLRLIYYSQIVNDFQKGDIAEGYSVSREKKESFPLTVTSAQKNPTAFYLCASSILGLQHGYTFGSGTRLTVV.

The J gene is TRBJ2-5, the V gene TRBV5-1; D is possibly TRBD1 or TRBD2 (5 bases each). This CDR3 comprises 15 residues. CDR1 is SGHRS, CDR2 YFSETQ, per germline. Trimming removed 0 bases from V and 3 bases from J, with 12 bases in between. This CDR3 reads CASSLGGRGEETQYF. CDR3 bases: TGCGCCAGCAGCTTGGGGGGCAGAGGGGAAGAGACCCAGTACTTC. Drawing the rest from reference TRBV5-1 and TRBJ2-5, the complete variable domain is KAGVTQTPRYLIKTRGQQVTLSCSPISGHRSVSWYQQTPGQGLQFLFEYFSETQRNKGNFPGRFSGRQFSNSRSEMNVSTLELGDSALYLCASSLGGRGEETQYFGPGTRLLVL.

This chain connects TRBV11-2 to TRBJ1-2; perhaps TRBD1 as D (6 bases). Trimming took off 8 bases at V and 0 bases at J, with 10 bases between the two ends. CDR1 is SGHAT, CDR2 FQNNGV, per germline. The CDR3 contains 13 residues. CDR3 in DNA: TGTGCCAGCGAAGGGGGGCCTAACTATGGCTACACCTTC. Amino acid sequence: CASEGGPNYGYTF.

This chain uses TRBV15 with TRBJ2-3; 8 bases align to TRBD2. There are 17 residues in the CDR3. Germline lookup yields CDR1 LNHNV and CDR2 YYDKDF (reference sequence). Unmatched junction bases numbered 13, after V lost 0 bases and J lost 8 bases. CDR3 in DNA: TGTGCCACCAGCAGAGATTATCGAGCGGGGGATTCTCGTACGCAGTATTTT. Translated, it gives CATSRDYRAGDSRTQYF. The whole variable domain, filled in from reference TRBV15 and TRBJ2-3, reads DAMVIQNPRYQVTQFGKPVTLSCSQTLNHNVMYWYQQKSSQAPKLLFHYYDKDFNNEADTPDNFQSRRPNTSFCFLDIRSPGLGDTAMYLCATSRDYRAGDSRTQYFGPGTRLTVL.

CDR3: CASSSRGTQNTEAFF. The DNA of the CDR3 is TGTGCCAGCAGCAGCAGGGGAACCCAGAACACTGAAGCTTTCTTT. The chain couples TRBV11-2 to TRBJ1-1, with TRBD1 as a possible D gene (6 bases). The V gene lost 5 bases and the J gene lost 1 base, with 14 bases spanning the gap. The CDR3 length is 15 residues. CDR1 and CDR2 (germline): SGHAT, FQNNGV.

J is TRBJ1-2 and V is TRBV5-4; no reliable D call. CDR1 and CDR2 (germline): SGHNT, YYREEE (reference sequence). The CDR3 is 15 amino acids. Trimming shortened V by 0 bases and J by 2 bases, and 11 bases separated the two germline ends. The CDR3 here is CASSLGAPENYGYTF. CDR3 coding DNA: TGTGCCAGCAGCTTGGGAGCCCCGGAAAACTATGGCTACACCTTC.

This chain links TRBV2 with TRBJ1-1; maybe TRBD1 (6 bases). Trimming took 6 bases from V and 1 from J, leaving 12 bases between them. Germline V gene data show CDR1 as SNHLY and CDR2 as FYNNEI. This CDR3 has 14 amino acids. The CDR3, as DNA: TGTGCCAGCAGGTCGGGACAAACGAACACTGAAGCTTTCTTT. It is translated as CASRSGQTNTEAFF.

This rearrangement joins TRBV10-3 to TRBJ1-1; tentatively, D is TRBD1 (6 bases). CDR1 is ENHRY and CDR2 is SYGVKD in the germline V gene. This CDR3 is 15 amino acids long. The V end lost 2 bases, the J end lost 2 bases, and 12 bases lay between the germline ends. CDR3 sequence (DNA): TGTGCCATCAGTGAGAATGGGGGCCTCAACACTGAAGCTTTCTTT. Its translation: CAISENGGLNTEAFF.

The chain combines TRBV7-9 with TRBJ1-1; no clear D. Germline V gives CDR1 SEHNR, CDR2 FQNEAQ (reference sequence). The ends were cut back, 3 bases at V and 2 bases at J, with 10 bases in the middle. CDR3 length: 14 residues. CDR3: CASSLGTSNTEAFF. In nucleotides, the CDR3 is TGTGCCAGCAGCTTGGGAACGAGCAACACTGAAGCTTTCTTT.

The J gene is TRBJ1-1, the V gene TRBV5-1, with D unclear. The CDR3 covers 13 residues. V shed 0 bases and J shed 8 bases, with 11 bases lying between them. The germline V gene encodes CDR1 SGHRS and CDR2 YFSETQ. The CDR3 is CASSLDRAAEAFF. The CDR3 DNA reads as TGCGCCAGCAGCTTGGATAGGGCTGCGGAAGCTTTCTTT.

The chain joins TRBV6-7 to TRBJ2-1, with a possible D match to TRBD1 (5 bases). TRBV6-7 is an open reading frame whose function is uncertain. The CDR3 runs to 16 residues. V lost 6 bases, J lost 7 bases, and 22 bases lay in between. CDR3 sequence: CASSPWLRWGWNEQFF. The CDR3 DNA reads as TGTGCCAGCAGCCCATGGCTAAGGTGGGGCTGGAATGAGCAGTTCTTC.

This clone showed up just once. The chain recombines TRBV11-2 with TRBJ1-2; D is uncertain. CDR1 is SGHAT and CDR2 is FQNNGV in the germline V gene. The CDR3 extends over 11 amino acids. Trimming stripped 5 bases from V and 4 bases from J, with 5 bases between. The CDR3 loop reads CASSVAYGYTF. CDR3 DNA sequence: TGTGCCAGCAGCGTCGCCTATGGCTACACCTTC.

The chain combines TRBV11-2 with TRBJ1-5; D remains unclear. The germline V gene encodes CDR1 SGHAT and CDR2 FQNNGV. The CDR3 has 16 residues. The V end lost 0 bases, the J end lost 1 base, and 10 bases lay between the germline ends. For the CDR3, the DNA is TGTGCCAGCAGCTTAGAATGGGGTAGGAGCAATCAGCCCCAGCATTTT. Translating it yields CASSLEWGRSNQPQHF.

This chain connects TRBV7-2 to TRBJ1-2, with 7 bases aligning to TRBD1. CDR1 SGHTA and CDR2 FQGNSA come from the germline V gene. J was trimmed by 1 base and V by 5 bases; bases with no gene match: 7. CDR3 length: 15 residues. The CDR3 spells CASSGTTGFNYGYTF. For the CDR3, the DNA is TGTGCCAGCAGCGGAACGACAGGGTTTAACTATGGCTACACCTTC. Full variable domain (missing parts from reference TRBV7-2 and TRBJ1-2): GAGVSQSPSNKVTEKGKDVELRCDPISGHTALYWYRQSLGQGLEFLIYFQGNSAPDKSGLPSDRFSAERTGGSVSTLTIQRTQQEDSAVYLCASSGTTGFNYGYTFGSGTRLTVV.

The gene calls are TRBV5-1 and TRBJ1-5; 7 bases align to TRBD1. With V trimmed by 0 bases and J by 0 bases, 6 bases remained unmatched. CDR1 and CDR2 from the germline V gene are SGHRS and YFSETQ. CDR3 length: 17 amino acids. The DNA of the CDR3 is TGCGCCAGCAGCTTGGAGCCAGGGGGACTTAGCAATCAGCCCCAGCATTTT. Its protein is CASSLEPGGLSNQPQHF.

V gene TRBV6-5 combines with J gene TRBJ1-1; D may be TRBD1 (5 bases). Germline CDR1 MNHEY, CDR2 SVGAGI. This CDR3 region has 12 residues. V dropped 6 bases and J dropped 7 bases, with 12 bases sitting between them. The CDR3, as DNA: TGTGCCAGCAGACCCCGACAGAGTGAAGCTTTCTTT. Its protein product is CASRPRQSEAFF.

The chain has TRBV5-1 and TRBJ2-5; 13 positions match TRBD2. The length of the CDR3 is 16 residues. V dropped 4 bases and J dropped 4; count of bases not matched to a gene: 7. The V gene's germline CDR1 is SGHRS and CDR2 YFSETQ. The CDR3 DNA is TGCGCCAGCAGCGTCGGGACTAGCGGGGTCGGAGAGACCCAGTACTTC. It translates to CASSVGTSGVGETQYF.

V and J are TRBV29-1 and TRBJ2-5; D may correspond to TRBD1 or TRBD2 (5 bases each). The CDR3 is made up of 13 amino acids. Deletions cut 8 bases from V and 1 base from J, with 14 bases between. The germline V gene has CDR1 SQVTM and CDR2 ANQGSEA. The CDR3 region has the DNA TGCAGCTCTCACTCCGGGGCCCAAGAGACCCAGTACTTC. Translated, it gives CSSHSGAQETQYF.

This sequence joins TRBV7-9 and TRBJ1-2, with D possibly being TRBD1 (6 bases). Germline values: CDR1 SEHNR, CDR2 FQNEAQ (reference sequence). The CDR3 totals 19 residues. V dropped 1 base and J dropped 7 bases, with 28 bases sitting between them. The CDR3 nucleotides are TGTGCCAGCAGCTTAGATCCCGACGGGGGGCTTTATCCCGGGGGTGGCTACACCTTC. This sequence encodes CASSLDPDGGLYPGGGYTF.

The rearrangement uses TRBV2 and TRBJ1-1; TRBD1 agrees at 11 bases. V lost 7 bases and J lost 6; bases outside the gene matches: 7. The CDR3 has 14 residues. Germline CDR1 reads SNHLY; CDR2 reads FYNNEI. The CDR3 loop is CASNRDRGSSEAFF. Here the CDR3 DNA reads TGTGCCAGCAACAGGGACAGGGGGTCCTCTGAAGCTTTCTTT. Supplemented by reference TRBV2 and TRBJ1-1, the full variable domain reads EPEVTQTPSHQVTQMGQEVILRCVPISNHLYFYWYRQILGQKVEFLVSFYNNEISEKSEIFDDQFSVERPDGSNFTLKIRSTKLEDSAMYFCASNRDRGSSEAFFGQGTRLTVV.

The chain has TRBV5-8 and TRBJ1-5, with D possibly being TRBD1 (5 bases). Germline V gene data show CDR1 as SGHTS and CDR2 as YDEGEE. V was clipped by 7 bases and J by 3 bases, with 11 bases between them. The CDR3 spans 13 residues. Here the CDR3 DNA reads TGTGCCAGCGGGAGACAGTCCAATCAGCCCCAGCATTTT. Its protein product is CASGRQSNQPQHF.

CDR3 in amino acids: CASSDTLGQGAGGELFF. The CDR3 DNA follows: TGTGCCAGCAGTGATACCCTCGGACAGGGGGCGGGCGGGGAGCTGTTTTTT. The chain carries TRBV25-1 and TRBJ2-2; 11 positions match TRBD1. The germline V gene has CDR1 MGHDK and CDR2 SYGVNS. The CDR3 covers 17 residues. The junction had 10 bases not matched to a gene; V was cut back by 3 bases and J by 7 bases.

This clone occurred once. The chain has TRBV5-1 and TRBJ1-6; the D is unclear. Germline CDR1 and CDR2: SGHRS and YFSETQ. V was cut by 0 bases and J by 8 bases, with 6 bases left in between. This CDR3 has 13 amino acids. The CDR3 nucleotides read TGCGCCAGCAGCTTGGAGTCTTATTCACCCCTCCACTTT. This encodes CASSLESYSPLHF.

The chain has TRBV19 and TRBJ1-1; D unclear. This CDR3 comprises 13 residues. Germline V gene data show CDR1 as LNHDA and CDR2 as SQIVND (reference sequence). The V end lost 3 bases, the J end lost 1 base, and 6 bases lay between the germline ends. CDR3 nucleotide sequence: TGTGCCAGTAGTATGGGGAGGAACACTGAAGCTTTCTTT. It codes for CASSMGRNTEAFF.

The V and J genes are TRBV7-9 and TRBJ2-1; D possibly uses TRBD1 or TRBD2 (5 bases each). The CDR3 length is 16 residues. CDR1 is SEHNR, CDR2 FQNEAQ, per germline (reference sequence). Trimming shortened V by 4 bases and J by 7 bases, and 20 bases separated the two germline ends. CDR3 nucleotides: TGTGCCAGCAGCTCGGGCCCGGGACGGACCTTTAATGAGCAGTTCTTC. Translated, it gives CASSSGPGRTFNEQFF.

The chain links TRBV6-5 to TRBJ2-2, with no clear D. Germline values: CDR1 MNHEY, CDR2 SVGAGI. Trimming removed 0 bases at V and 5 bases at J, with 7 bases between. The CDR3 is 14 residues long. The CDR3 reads CASSYSKWTGELFF. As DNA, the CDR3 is TGTGCCAGCAGTTACTCGAAGTGGACCGGGGAGCTGTTTTTT.

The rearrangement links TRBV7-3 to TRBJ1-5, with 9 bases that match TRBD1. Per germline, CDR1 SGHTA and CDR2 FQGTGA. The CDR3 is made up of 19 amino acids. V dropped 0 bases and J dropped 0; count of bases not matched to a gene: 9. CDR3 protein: CASSLTFWDRVGSNQPQHF. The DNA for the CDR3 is TGTGCCAGCAGCTTAACATTTTGGGACAGGGTGGGTAGCAATCAGCCCCAGCATTTT.

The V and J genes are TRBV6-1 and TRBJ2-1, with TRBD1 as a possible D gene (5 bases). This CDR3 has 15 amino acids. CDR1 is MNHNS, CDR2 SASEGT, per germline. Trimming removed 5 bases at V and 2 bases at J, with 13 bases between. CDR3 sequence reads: CASSIQGFPYNEQFF. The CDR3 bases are TGTGCCAGCAGTATCCAGGGATTCCCCTACAATGAGCAGTTCTTC.

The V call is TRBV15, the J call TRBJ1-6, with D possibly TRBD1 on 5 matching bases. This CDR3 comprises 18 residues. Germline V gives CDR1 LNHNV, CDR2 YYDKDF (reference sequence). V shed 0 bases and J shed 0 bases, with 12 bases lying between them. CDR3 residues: CATSRDSLRGSYNSPLHF. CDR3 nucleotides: TGTGCCACCAGCAGAGATAGTTTAAGGGGCTCCTATAATTCACCCCTCCACTTT.